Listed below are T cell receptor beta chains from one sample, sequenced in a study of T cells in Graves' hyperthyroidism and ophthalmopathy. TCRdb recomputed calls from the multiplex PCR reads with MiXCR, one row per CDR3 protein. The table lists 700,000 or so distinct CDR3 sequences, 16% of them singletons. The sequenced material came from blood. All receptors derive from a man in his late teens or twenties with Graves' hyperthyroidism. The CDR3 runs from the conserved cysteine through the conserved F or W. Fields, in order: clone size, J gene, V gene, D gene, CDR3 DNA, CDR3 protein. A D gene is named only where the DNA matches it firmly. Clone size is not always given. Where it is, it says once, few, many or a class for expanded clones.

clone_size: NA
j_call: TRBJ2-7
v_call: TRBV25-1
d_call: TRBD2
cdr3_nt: TGTGCCAGCAGTGCAATCCTAGCGGGGACCTACGAGCAGTACTTC
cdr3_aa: CASSAILAGTYEQYF

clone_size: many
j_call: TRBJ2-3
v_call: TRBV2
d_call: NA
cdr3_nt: TGTGCCAGTAATTACGGAGATACGCAGTATTTT
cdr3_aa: CASNYGDTQYF

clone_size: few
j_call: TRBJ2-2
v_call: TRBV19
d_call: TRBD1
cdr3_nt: TGTGCCAGCCTTCAACGGACAGGGGCCACCGGGGAGCTGTTTTTT
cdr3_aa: CASLQRTGATGELFF

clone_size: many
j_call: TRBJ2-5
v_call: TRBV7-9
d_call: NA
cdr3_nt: TGTGCCAGCAGCTTAGCGCGTATAGGGGGATTTCAAGAGACCCAGTACTTC
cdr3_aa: CASSLARIGGFQETQYF

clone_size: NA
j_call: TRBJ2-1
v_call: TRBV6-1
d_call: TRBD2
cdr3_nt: TGTGCCAGCAGTTCGTTCGCGGGAGGGCCTGAGAATGAGCAGTTCTTC
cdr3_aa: CASSSFAGGPENEQFF

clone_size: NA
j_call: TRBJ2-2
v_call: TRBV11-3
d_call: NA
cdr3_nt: TGTGCCAGCAGCACGTTAAAGGACACCGGGGAGCTGTTTTTT
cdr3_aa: CASSTLKDTGELFF

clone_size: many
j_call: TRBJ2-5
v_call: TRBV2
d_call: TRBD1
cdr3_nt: TGTGCCAGCAGTACAGGGGAAGAGACCCAGTACTTC
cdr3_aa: CASSTGEETQYF

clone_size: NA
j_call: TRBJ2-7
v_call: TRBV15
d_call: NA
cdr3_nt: TGTGCCACCAGCAGAGAAAGAAACAGGCTGATCTACGAGCAGTACTTC
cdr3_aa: CATSRERNRLIYEQYF

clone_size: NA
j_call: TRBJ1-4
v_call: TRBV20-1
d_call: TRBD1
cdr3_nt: TGCAGTGCTAGAGACAACCGGGACAGGGGGAATGAAAAACTGTTTTTT
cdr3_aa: CSARDNRDRGNEKLFF

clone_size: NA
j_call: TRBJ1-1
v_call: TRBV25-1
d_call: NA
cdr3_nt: TGTGCCAGCAGTGAAGTGCAACGGGTAGATGTTGAAGCTTTCTTT
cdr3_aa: CASSEVQRVDVEAFF

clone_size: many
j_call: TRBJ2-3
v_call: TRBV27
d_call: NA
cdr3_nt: TGTGCCAGCAGTTTGCGGAACACAGATACGCAGTATTTT
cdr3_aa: CASSLRNTDTQYF

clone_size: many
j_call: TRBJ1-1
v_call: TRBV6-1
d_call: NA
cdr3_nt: TGTGCCAGCAGTGAATATGGCAGACCGAACACTGAAGCTTTCTTT
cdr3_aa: CASSEYGRPNTEAFF

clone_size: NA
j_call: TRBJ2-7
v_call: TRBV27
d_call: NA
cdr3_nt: TGTGCCAGCAGTCCCACGCCCACCTGCGAGCAGTACTTC
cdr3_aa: CASSPTPTCEQYF

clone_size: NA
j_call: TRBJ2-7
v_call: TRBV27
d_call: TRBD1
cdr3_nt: TGTGCCAGCGTTGCGACAGGGGGTGAGGGAGGACCGTCCTACGAGCAGTACTTC
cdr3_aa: CASVATGGEGGPSYEQYF

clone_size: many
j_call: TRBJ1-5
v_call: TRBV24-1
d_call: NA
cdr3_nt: TGTGGGAGGGACTTTAGCAATCAGCCCCAGCATTTT
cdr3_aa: CGRDFSNQPQHF

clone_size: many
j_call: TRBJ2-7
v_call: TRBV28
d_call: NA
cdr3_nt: TGTGCCAGCAGTCACCGGGACGACGAGCAGTACTTC
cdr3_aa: CASSHRDDEQYF

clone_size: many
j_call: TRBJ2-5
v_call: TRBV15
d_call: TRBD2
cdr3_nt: TGTGCCACCAGCAGAAGGTCACTAGCGGGAGTCGAGACCCAGTACTTC
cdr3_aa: CATSRRSLAGVETQYF

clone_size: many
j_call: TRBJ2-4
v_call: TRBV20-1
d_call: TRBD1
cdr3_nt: TGCAGTGCAATTAGGACAGGGCGGAAAGGCGCCAAAAACATTCAGTACTTC
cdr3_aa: CSAIRTGRKGAKNIQYF

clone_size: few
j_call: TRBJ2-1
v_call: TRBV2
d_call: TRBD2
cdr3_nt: TGTGCCAGCAGGAGGACTAGCGGGTATGAGCAGTTCTTC
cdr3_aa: CASRRTSGYEQFF

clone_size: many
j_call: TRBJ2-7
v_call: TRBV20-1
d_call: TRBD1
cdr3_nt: TGCAGTGCCCACCCGTCACCTAACAGGGGCGCCCGCTACGAGCAGTACTTC
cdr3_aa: CSAHPSPNRGARYEQYF

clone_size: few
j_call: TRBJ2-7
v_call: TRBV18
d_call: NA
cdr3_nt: TGTGCCAGCTCACGGGACGGCAACTACGAGCAGTACTTC
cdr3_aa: CASSRDGNYEQYF

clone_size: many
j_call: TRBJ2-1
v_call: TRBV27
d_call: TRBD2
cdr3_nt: TGTGCCAGCAGTTTATTTAGCGGGAGGGCCTACAATGAGCAGTTCTTC
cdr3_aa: CASSLFSGRAYNEQFF

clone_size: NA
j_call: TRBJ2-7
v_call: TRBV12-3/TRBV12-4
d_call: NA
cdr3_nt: TGTGCCAGCAGCCGACCCACGGTAACCCACGAGCAGTACTTC
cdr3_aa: CASSRPTVTHEQYF

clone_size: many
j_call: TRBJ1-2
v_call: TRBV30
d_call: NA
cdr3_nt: TGTGCCTGGAGTGTTGAGGCAGACTATGGCTACACCTTC
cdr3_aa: CAWSVEADYGYTF

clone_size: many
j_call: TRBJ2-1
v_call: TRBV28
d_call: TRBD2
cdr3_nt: TGTGCCTTCGGGCGGGAGAGCTCGCAGTTCTTC
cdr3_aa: CAFGRESSQFF

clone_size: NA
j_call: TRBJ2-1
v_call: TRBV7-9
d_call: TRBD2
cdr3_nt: TGTGCCAGCAGCTTATCGCCTAGCGGGATCAATGAGCAGTTCTTC
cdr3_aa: CASSLSPSGINEQFF

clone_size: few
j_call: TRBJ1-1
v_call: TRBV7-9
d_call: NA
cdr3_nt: TGTGCCAGCAGCCCTCCTCAAGGTCGCACTGAAGCTTTCTTT
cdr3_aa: CASSPPQGRTEAFF

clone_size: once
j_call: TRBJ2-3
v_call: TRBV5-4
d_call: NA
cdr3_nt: TGTGCCAGCAGCGGTGACTCAGTCGCTCCCACAGATACGCGGTATTTT
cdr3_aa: CASSGDSVAPTDTRYF

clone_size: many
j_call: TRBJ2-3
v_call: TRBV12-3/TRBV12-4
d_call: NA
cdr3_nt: TGTGCCAGCAGGGAGGGCTCAGGGGATACGCAGTATTTT
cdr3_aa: CASREGSGDTQYF

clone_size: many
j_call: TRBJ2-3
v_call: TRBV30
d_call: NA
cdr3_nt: TGTGCCGGGGGCGGGTGGGATACGCAGTATTTT
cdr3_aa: CAGGGWDTQYF

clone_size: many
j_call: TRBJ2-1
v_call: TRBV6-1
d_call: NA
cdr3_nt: TGTGCCAGCAGTCCACGACCCCCAGGCGGCTCCTACAATGAGCAGTTCTTC
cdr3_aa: CASSPRPPGGSYNEQFF

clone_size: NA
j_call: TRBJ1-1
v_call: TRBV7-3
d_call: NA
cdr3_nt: TGTGCCAGCAGCTTACTGGACACCACTGAAGCTTTCTTT
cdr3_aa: CASSLLDTTEAFF

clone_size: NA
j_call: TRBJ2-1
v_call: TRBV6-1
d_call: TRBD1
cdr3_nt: TGTGCCAGCAGCGCGCCGGGACAGGGGGCTTTTGAGCAGTTCTTC
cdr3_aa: CASSAPGQGAFEQFF

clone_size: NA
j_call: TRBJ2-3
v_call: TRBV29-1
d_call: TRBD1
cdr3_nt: TGCAGCGGAGCCCGGGACAGGAGCACAGATACGCAGTATTTT
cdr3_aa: CSGARDRSTDTQYF

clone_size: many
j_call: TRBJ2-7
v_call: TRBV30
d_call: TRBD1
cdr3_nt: TGTGCCTGGGGATTTCGACAGGGTCTCTCCTACGAGCAGTACTTC
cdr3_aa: CAWGFRQGLSYEQYF

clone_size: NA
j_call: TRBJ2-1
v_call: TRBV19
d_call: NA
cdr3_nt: TGTGCCAGTAGTATTAGAGGGACGCAATACAATGAGCAGTTCTTC
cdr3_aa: CASSIRGTQYNEQFF

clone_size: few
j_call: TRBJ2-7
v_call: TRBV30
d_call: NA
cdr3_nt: TGTGCCTGGAGTGGATGGTATTCGAGCTCCTACGAGCAGTACTTC
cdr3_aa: CAWSGWYSSSYEQYF

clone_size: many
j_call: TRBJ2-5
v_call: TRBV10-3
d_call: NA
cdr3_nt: TGTGCCATCAGTGAGTCTGGTAGAAAAGAGACCCAGTACTTC
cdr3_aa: CAISESGRKETQYF

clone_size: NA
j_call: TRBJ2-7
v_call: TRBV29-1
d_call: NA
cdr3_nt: TGCAGCGTTGAAGACGCTGCGGATTACGAGCAGTACTTC
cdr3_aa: CSVEDAADYEQYF

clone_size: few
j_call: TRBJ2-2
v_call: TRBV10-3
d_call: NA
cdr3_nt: TGTGCCATCAGTGAGGGACCGACCGGGGAGCTGTTTTTT
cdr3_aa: CAISEGPTGELFF

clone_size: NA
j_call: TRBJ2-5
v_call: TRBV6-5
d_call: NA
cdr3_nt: TGTGCCAGCAGTTACTCGGTAACACATCAAGAGACCCAGTACTTC
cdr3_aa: CASSYSVTHQETQYF

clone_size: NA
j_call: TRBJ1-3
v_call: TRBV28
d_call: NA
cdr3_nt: TGTGCCAGCAGTTTAAACCGGGTTATCTCTGGAAACACCATATATTTT
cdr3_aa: CASSLNRVISGNTIYF

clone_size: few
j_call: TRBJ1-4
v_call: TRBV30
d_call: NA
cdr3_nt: TGTGCCTGGAGTGTATTTCGGGACGATGAAAAACTGTTTTTT
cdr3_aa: CAWSVFRDDEKLFF

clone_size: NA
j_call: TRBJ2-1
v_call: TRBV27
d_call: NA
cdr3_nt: TGTGCCAGCAGTTACGGACGGACTCAAGAGCAGTTCTTC
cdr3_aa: CASSYGRTQEQFF

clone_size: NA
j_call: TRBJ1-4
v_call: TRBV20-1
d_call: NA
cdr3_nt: TGCAGTGCTAGAGATAGCCGGAGGGGTAGAGAAAAACTGTTTTTT
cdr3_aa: CSARDSRRGREKLFF

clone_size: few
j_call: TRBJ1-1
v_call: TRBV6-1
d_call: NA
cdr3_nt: TGTGCCAGCAGCCGTCTGTTCGGACAAAGCACCTCTGAAGCTTTCTTT
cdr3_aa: CASSRLFGQSTSEAFF

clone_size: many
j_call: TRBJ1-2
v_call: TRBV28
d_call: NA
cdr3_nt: TGTGCCAGCAGTCGCCGGGACCGCTATGGCTACACCTTC
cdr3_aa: CASSRRDRYGYTF

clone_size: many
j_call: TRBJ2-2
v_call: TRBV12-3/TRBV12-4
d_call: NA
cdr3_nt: TGTGCCAGCAGCCCCTCGGGAGTGCCCGGGGAGCTGTTTTTT
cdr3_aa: CASSPSGVPGELFF

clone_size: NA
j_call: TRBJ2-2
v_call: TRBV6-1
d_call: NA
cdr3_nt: TGTGCCAGCAGTTATCAGGTCGACACCGGGGAGCTGTTTTTT
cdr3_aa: CASSYQVDTGELFF

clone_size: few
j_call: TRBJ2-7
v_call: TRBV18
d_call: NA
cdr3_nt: TGTGCCAGCTCACCGGCGGGGTTTGGCGAGCAGTACTTC
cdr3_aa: CASSPAGFGEQYF

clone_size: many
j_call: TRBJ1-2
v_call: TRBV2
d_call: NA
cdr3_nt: TGTGCCAGCAGTTTGGGGGCCAGACATGTCTATGGCTACACCTTC
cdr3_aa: CASSLGARHVYGYTF

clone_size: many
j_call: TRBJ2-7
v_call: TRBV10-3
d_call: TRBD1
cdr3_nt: TGTGCCATCAGTGGCCGGGACAGGGCCGCCAACGAGCAGTACTTC
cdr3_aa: CAISGRDRAANEQYF

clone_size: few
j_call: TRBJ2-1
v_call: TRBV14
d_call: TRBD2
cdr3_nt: TGTGCCAGCAGCCCGTCCGTCGGAGCGGGGTCCTACAATGAGCAGTTCTTC
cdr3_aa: CASSPSVGAGSYNEQFF

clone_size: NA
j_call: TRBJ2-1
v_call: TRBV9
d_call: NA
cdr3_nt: TGTGCCAGCAGTATAAGAGCCCCAGGTTACAATGAGCAGTTCTTC
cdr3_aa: CASSIRAPGYNEQFF

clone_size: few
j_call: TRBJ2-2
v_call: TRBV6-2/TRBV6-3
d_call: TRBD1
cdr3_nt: TGTGCCAGCAGTTACTGGGGACAGGGAGGATCCGGGGAGCTGTTTTTT
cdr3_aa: CASSYWGQGGSGELFF

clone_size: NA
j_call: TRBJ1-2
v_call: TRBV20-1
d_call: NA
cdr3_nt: TGCAGTGCTTATTCCACAGGGATCAGGGTGAAAGTGCTGTATGGCTACACCTTC
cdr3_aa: CSAYSTGIRVKVLYGYTF

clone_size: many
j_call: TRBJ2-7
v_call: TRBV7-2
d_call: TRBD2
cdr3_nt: TGTGCCAGCAGCTTTCAACTAGCGGGAGTCGAGCAGTACTTC
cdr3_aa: CASSFQLAGVEQYF

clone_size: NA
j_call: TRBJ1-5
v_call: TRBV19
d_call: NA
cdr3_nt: TGTGCCAGTCAGCGAAGGAACAGGGCTAACCAGCCCCAGCATTTT
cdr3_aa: CASQRRNRANQPQHF

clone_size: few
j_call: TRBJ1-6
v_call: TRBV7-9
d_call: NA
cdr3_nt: TGTGCCAGCAGCCTCAGGGGAAATAATTCACCCCTCCACTTT
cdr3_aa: CASSLRGNNSPLHF

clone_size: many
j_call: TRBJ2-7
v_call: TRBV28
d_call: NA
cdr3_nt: TGTGCCAGCAGTTTAATGGGGATTAGGTGGGATACGTACGAGCAGTACTTC
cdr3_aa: CASSLMGIRWDTYEQYF